This T cell receptor (beta chain) was identified in a study of early T cells in non-severe SARS-CoV-2 infection. Using its own MiXCR run on the 5' RACE reads, TCRdb lists one record per CDR3 protein. Of 95,000 to 100,000 distinct CDR3 sequences listed, 13% were seen once; the top ten hold 2% to 2.5%. The CDR3 consists of 11 residues. The germline V gene has CDR1 MDHEN and CDR2 SYDVKM. Trimming removed 3 bases from V and 6 bases from J, with 6 bases in between. The study's findings and limits: Matching results from VDJdb favored anti-spike CD8 responses, leaving private and CD4 specificities undetected.

This clonotype was observed a few times. Antigen unknown. Sequencing was done on a sample of whole blood. The chain has TRBV28 and TRBJ2-7, with no clear D. The receptor comes from an adult who was a healthcare worker with PCR-confirmed SARS-CoV-2 infection or an uninfected control (not recorded which). CDR3 region: CASSFGGEQYF. The CDR3 DNA is TGTGCCAGCAGTTTCGGCGGCGAGCAGTACTTC.